One sample yielded the 23 T cell receptor beta chains listed below, sequenced in a study of response to subunit inactivated influenza vaccine. TCRdb re-called the RT-PCR reads through MiXCR, storing one row per CDR3 protein. The table lists around 480,000 distinct CDR3 sequences, roughly 9.7% of them singletons. Source: PBMCs from blood, taken 40 to 50 days after vaccination. These receptors all come from a man over 45 who received an inactivated influenza vaccine.

There are many counts of this clonotype. The genes are TRBV7-9 and TRBJ2-5; TRBD1 might be the D (6 bases). The CDR3 is 15 residues long. The germline V and J ends were trimmed by 5 bases and 2 bases, with 15 bases remaining between them. Germline-derived CDR1 and CDR2 are SEHNR and FQNEAQ (reference sequence). Here the CDR3 reads CASSIWTAAQETQYF. The CDR3 DNA sequence: TGTGCCAGCAGCATCTGGACAGCAGCACAAGAGACCCAGTACTTC.

The chain employs TRBV7-9 and TRBJ1-5; TRBD1 might be the D (6 bases). CDR3 length: 15 residues. The V end lost 5 bases, the J end lost 0 bases, and 11 bases lay between the germline ends. CDR1 and CDR2 (germline): SEHNR, FQNEAQ (reference sequence). CDR3 nucleotide sequence: TGTGCCAGCAGCCAGGGGACACATAGCAATCAGCCCCAGCATTTT. The encoded protein is CASSQGTHSNQPQHF. Combining the CDR3 with reference TRBV7-9 and TRBJ1-5 gives the whole variable domain DTGVSQNPRHKITKRGQNVTFRCDPISEHNRLYWYRQTLGQGPEFLTYFQNEAQLEKSRLLSDRFSAERPKGSFSTLEIQRTEQGDSAMYLCASSQGTHSNQPQHFGDGTRLSIL.

This clonotype was counted at least ten times. This chain uses TRBV12-3 or TRBV12-4 with TRBJ2-7, with D tentatively TRBD2 (6 bases). This CDR3 contains 11 residues. V was cut by 6 bases and J by 5 bases, with 8 bases left in between. Written as DNA, the CDR3 is TGTGCCAGCAGCCCGGGGGACGAGCAGTACTTC. It encodes CASSPGDEQYF.

This clonotype was observed many times. The chain uses TRBV7-7 and TRBJ2-3, with no clear D. The CDR3 covers 8 residues. Germline loops: CDR1 SSHAT, CDR2 FNYEAQ (reference sequence). V was cut by 11 bases and J by 6 bases, with 3 bases left in between. CDR3 in DNA: TGTGCCGTGGATACGCAGTATTTT. This codes for CAVDTQYF. Filled out from reference TRBV7-7 and TRBJ2-3, the complete variable domain reads GAGVSQSPRYKVTKRGQDVTLRCDPISSHATLYWYQQALGQGPEFLTYFNYEAQPDKSGLPSDRFSAERPEGSISTLTIQRTEQRDSAMYRCAVDTQYFGPGTRLTVL.

The rearrangement links TRBV7-9 to TRBJ1-2, with D tentatively TRBD1 (5 bases). V lost 5 bases, J lost 8 bases, and 9 bases lay in between. Germline V gene sequence: CDR1 SEHNR, CDR2 FQNEAQ (reference sequence). There are 11 residues in the CDR3. CDR3 amino acids: CASSTGHGYTF. CDR3 nucleotide sequence: TGTGCCAGCAGCACCGGACACGGCTACACCTTC.

This clonotype has a handful of counts. The chain has TRBV21-1 and TRBJ2-7; the DNA was not compared with TRBD1, the D call given in the table. TRBV21-1 is given as a pseudogene. The CDR3 is made up of 12 amino acids. The chain's CDR3 is CASSNSPGEQYF. DNA for the CDR3: TGTGCCAGCAGCAATTCCCCGGGCGAGCAGTACTTC.

This clonotype was counted at least ten times. The chain joins TRBV7-2 to TRBJ2-5; D gene uncertain. CDR1 is SGHTA, CDR2 FQGNSA, per germline. Between the trimmed V and J ends, which lost 5 bases and 5 bases, there was a span of 12 bases. The CDR3 is made up of 13 amino acids. This chain's CDR3 is CASSVLVRETQYF. The CDR3 nucleotides are TGTGCCAGCAGCGTTCTAGTTAGGGAGACCCAGTACTTC.

This clonotype was observed a few times. The V gene is TRBV12-3 or TRBV12-4, the J gene TRBJ1-6; D unclear. This CDR3 spans 15 amino acids. Trimming cost V 3 bases and J 7 bases, with 13 bases left between them. The CDR3 protein is CASSLSRAGNSPLHF. The CDR3 region has the DNA TGTGCCAGCAGTTTGAGTAGAGCGGGGAATTCACCCCTCCACTTT.

This clonotype was observed a few times. The gene calls are TRBV6-1 and TRBJ2-5, with 9 positions matching TRBD2. From germline, CDR1 is MNHNS and CDR2 SASEGT. Germline trimming cut 6 bases from V and 5 bases from J; bases unmatched to any gene: 7. The CDR3 length is 14 residues. DNA for the CDR3: TGTGCCAGCAGGCCCCTAGCGGGACGGGAGACCCAGTACTTC. Its protein is CASRPLAGRETQYF.

The rearrangement uses TRBV4-3 and TRBJ2-1, with D perhaps assigned TRBD1 or TRBD2 (5 bases each). The CDR3 is 13 amino acids. Germline CDR1 LGHNA, CDR2 YSLEER. V shed 4 bases and J shed 10 bases, with 14 bases lying between them. The CDR3 sequence: CASSPLVGTEQFF. As DNA, the CDR3 is TGCGCCAGCAGCCCCCTTGTCGGGACCGAGCAGTTCTTC.

The genes are TRBV11-2 and TRBJ2-7, with D possibly matching TRBD2 (6 bases). Trimming cost V 3 bases and J 0 bases, with 9 bases left between them. The CDR3 runs 14 residues. CDR1 SGHAT and CDR2 FQNNGV come from the germline V gene. CDR3: CASSFGRDSYEQYF. The DNA for the CDR3 is TGTGCCAGCAGCTTTGGGCGGGACTCCTACGAGCAGTACTTC.

The V gene is TRBV20-1, the J gene TRBJ1-1, with D possibly matching TRBD1 (5 bases). Trimming stripped 0 bases from V and 6 bases from J, with 17 bases between. Germline V gene data show CDR1 as DFQATT and CDR2 as SNEGSKA (reference sequence). The CDR3 sequence is 15 residues long. CDR3 nucleotide sequence: TGCAGTGCTAGAGAGAGGGTCGGGGCGAATGCTGAAGCTTTCTTT. Amino acid sequence: CSARERVGANAEAFF.

The J gene is TRBJ2-7, the V gene TRBV20-1; 10 bases are a match to TRBD2. This CDR3 is 12 amino acids long. Trimming took 6 bases from V and 2 from J; bases not matched to a gene: 1. Looked up from germline, CDR1 is DFQATT and CDR2 is SNEGSKA (reference sequence). The CDR3 DNA reads as TGCAGTGCAGCGGGAGGGGCCTACGAGCAGTACTTC. Protein sequence: CSAAGGAYEQYF.

A note on this clonotype: At one end, the junction sequence differs from germline, possibly due to a read error. V and J are TRBV5-1 and TRBJ2-7; D is uncertain. Germline V CDR1 and CDR2: SGHRS, YFSETQ. This CDR3 has 14 residues. The CDR3 here is CASSLERLSYELYF. The CDR3 nucleotides are TGCGCCAGCAGCTTGGAAAGGCTATCCTACGAGCTGTACTTC.

V usage is TRBV28 and J usage is TRBJ2-6, with D maybe TRBD1 (6 bases). Per the germline V gene, CDR1 is MDHEN and CDR2 is SYDVKM. Trimming stripped 4 bases from V and 0 bases from J, with 10 bases between. The CDR3 is made up of 16 amino acids. The CDR3 DNA reads TGTGCCAGCAGTTCGGGGACACTCTCTGGGGCCAACGTCCTGACTTTC. As protein: CASSSGTLSGANVLTF.

This chain connects TRBV24-1 to TRBJ2-1; TRBD1 is a possible D gene (6 bases). Per the germline V gene, CDR1 is KGHDR and CDR2 is SFDVKD. The CDR3 length is 13 residues. Trimming left V 4 bases short and J 9 bases short, with 12 bases between. The CDR3 protein is CATSDTGLAEQFF. CDR3 nucleotides: TGTGCCACCAGTGACACAGGGCTGGCTGAGCAGTTCTTC.

The chain uses TRBV9 and TRBJ2-3; 13 bases are shared with TRBD2. Germline CDR1 and CDR2: SGDLS and YYNGEE. The CDR3 runs to 16 residues. After removal of 4 bases from V and 7 bases from J, the junction contained 9 bases not matched to a gene. CDR3 nucleotides: TGTGCCAGCAGCCCCCGACTAGCGGGAGGTACAAATACGCAGTATTTT. It translates to CASSPRLAGGTNTQYF.

The chain has TRBV7-9 and TRBJ1-6; 9 bases match TRBD1. There are 16 residues in the CDR3. CDR1 and CDR2 (germline): SEHNR, FQNEAQ (reference sequence). The J segment lost 8 bases and the V segment lost 5 bases, leaving 10 bases of the junction unmatched. The CDR3 reads CASSVTSGTGYSPLHF. The DNA of the CDR3 is TGTGCCAGCAGCGTAACCTCCGGGACAGGGTATTCACCCCTCCACTTT.

The V call is TRBV5-1, the J call TRBJ2-5; tentative D call: TRBD2 (6 bases). This CDR3 region has 16 residues. Trimming took 0 bases from V and 2 from J, leaving 14 bases between them. Germline CDR1 SGHRS, CDR2 YFSETQ. In nucleotides, the CDR3 is TGCGCCAGCAGCTTGGAGGGAGGAGGAAGGCAAGAGACCCAGTACTTC. This gives the protein CASSLEGGGRQETQYF.

Here the CDR3 reads CSARKQGESWDTQYF. CDR3 sequence (DNA): TGCAGTGCCCGAAAACAGGGGGAGAGTTGGGATACGCAGTATTTT. The chain uses TRBV20-1 and TRBJ2-3; 8 bases fit TRBD1. The CDR3 runs 15 residues. Germline loops: CDR1 DFQATT, CDR2 SNEGSKA (reference sequence). Trimming at V came to 6 bases and at J to 6 bases, leaving 14 bases not matched to a gene.

The rearrangement links TRBV20-1 to TRBJ1-1; tentatively, D is TRBD1 (5 bases). From germline, CDR1 is DFQATT and CDR2 SNEGSKA (reference sequence). With 3 bases removed from V and 4 bases from J, the gap between germline ends came to 21 bases. This CDR3 has 16 amino acids. The CDR3 DNA follows: TGCAGTGCTAGGAGACCTTCGGGGGGGGGTGGCACTGAAGCTTTCTTT. It yields the protein CSARRPSGGGGTEAFF.

In this sample, this clonotype turned up many times. The chain couples TRBV1 to TRBJ2-5; TRBD1, the D gene given by the table, was not confirmed from the DNA. TRBV1 is a documented pseudogene. This CDR3 region has 14 residues. In DNA, the CDR3 is TGCACCAGCGGGGGGAGTTGGTACCAAGAGACCCAGTACTTC. This sequence encodes CTSGGSWYQETQYF.

This clonotype was detected many times. The chain joins TRBV15 to TRBJ1-5, with D tentatively TRBD1 (5 bases). The CDR3 runs 14 residues. CDR1 is LNHNV, CDR2 YYDKDF, per germline (reference sequence). V was clipped by 5 bases and J by 11 bases, with 19 bases between them. CDR3 bases: TGTGCCACCAGCCGGGGTATGGAGGGGCGGGCCCAGCATTTT. Translated: CATSRGMEGRAQHF.